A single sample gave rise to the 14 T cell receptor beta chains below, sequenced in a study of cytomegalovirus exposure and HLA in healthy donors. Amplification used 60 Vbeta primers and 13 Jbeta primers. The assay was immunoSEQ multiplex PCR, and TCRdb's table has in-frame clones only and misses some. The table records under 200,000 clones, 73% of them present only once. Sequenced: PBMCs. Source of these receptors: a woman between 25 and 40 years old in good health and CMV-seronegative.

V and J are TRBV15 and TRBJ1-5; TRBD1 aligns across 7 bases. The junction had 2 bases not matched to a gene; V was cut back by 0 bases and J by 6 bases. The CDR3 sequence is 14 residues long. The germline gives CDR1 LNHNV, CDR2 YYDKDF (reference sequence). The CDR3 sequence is CATSRERQGQPQHF. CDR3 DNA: TGTGCCACCAGCAGAGAAAGACAGGGTCAGCCCCAGCATTTT.

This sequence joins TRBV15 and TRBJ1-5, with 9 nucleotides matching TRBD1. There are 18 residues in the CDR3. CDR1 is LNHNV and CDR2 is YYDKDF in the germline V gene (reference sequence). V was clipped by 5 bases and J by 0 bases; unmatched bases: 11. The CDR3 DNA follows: TGTGCCACCAGCGAGGGACAGGGAGGCAGGATTAGCAATCAGCCCCAGCATTTT. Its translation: CATSEGQGGRISNQPQHF.

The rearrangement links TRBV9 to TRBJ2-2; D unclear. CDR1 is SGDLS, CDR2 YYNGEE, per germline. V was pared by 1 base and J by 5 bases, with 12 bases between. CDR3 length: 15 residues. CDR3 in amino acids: CASSVRRKLTGELFF. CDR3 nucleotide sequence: TGTGCCAGCAGCGTAAGGAGAAAGTTGACCGGGGAGCTGTTTTTT.

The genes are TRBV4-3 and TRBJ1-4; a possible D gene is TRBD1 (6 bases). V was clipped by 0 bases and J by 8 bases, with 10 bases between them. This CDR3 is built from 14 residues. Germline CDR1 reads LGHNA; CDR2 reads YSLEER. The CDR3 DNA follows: TGCGCCAGCAGCCAAGATACAGGGAAAGAAAAACTGTTTTTT. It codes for CASSQDTGKEKLFF.

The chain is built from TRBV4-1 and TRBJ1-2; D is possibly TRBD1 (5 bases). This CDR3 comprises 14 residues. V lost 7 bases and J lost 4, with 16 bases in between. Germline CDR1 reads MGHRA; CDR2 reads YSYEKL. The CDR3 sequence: CASNPSPGGYGYTF. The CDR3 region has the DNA TGCGCCAGCAACCCATCCCCGGGGGGCTATGGCTACACCTTC.

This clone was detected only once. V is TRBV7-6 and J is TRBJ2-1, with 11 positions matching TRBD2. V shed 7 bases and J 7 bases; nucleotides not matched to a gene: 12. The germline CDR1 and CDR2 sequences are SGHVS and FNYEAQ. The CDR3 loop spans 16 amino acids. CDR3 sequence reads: CASKHYSGGAGNEQFF. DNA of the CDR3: TGTGCCAGCAAACATTATAGCGGGGGGGCCGGGAATGAGCAGTTCTTC.

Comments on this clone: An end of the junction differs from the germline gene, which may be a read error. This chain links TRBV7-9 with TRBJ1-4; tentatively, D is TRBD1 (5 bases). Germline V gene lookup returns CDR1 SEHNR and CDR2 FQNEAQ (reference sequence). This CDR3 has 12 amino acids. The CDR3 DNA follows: TGTTCCAGCAGCCGGGGGGATGAAAAACTGTTTTTT. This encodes CSSSRGDEKLFF. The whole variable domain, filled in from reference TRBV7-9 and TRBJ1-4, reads DTGVSQNPRHKITKRGQNVTFRCDPISEHNRLYWYRQTLGQGPEFLTYFQNEAQLEKSRLLSDRFSAERPKGSFSTLEIQRTEQGDSAMYLCSSSRGDEKLFFGSGTQLSVL.

CDR3 bases: TGTGCCAGCAGCATCCTGGAGCTAAATTCACCCCTCCACTTT. It specifies CASSILELNSPLHF. This chain joins TRBV5-4 and TRBJ1-6, with D unresolved. Trimming removed 4 bases at V and 7 bases at J, with 12 bases between. CDR1 is SGHNT, CDR2 YYREEE, per germline (reference sequence). The CDR3 is made up of 14 amino acids.

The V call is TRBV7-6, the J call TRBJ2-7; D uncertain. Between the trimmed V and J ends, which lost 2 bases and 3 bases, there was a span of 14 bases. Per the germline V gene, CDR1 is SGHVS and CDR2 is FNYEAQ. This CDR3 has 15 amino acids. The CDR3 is CASSLFLGQNYEQYF. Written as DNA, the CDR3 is TGTGCCAGCAGCTTATTTCTAGGCCAGAACTACGAGCAGTACTTC.

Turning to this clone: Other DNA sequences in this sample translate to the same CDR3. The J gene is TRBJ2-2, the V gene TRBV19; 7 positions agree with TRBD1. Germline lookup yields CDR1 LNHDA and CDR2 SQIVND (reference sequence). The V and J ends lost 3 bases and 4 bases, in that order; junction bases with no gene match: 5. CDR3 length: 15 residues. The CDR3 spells CASSMGDRVTGELFF. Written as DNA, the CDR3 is TGTGCCAGTAGTATGGGGGACAGAGTCACCGGGGAGCTGTTTTTT.

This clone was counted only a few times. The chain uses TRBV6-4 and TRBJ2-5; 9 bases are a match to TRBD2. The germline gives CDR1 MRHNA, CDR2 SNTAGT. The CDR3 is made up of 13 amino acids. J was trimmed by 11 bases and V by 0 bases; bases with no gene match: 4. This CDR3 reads CASSDSPSGEQYF. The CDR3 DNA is TGTGCCAGCAGTGACTCGCCTAGCGGGGAGCAGTACTTC.

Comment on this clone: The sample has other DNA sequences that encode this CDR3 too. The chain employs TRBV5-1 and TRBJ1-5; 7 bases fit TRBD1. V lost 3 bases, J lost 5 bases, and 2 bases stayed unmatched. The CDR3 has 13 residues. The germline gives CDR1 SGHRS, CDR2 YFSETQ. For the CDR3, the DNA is TGCGCCAGCAGCTGGACAGGCGATCAGCCCCAGCATTTT. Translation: CASSWTGDQPQHF.

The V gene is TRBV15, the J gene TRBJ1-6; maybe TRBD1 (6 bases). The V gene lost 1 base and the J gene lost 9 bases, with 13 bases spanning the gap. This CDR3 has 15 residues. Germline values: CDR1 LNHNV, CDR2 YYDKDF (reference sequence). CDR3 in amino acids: CATSRGAGESSPLHF. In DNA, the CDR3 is TGTGCCACCAGCAGAGGGGCAGGGGAGAGTTCACCCCTCCACTTT.

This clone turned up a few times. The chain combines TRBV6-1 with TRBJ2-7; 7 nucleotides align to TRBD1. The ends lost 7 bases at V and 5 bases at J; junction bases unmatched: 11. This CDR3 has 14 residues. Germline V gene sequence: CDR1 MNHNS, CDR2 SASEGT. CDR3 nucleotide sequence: TGTGCCAGCACCCCCGGACAGGTTGGCGACGAGCAGTACTTC. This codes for CASTPGQVGDEQYF.